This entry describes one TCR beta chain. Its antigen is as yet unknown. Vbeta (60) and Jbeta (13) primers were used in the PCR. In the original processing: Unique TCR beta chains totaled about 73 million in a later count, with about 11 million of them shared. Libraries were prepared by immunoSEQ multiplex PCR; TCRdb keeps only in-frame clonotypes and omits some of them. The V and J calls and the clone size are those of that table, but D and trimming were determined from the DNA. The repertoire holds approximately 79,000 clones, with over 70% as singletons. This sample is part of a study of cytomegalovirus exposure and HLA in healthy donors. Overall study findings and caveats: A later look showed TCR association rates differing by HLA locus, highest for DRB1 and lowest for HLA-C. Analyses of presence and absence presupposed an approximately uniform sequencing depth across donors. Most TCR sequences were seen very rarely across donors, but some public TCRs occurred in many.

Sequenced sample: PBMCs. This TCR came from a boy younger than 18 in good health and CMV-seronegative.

The CDR3 loop reads CASSHKPQGARSFIGYTF. The CDR3 DNA reads TGCGCCAGCAGCCACAAACCTCAGGGGGCGCGGTCTTTTATTGGCTACACCTTC. The J gene is TRBJ1-2, the V gene TRBV5-1, with TRBD1 identical over 8 bases. Germline V lookup: CDR1 SGHRS, CDR2 YFSETQ. V shed 4 bases and J 7 bases; nucleotides not matched to a gene: 21. The CDR3 spans 18 residues. The entire variable domain, with the rest obtained from reference TRBV5-1 and TRBJ1-2, is as follows: KAGVTQTPRYLIKTRGQQVTLSCSPISGHRSVSWYQQTPGQGLQFLFEYFSETQRNKGNFPGRFSGRQFSNSRSEMNVSTLELGDSALYLCASSHKPQGARSFIGYTFGSGTRLTVV.